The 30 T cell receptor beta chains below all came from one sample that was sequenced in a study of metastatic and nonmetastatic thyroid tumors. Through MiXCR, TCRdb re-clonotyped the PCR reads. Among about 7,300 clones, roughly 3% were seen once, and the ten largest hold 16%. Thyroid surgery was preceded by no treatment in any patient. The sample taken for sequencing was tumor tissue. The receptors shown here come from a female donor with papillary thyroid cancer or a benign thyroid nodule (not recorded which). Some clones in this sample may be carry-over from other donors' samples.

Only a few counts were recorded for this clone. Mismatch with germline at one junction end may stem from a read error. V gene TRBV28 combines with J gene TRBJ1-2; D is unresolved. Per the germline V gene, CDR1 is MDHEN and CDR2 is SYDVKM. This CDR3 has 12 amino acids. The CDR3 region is CASSFQSCGYTF. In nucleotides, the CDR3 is TGCGCCAGCAGTTTCCAGAGTTGTGGCTACACCTTC.

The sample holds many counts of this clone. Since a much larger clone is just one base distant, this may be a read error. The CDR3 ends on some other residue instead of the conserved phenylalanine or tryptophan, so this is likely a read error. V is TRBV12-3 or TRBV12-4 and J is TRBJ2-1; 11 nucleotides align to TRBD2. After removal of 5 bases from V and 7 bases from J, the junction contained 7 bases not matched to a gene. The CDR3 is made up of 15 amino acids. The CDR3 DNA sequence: TGTGCCAGCAGTCAAGGGACTAGCGGAGAGAATGAGCAGTTCGTC. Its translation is CASSQGTSGENEQFV.

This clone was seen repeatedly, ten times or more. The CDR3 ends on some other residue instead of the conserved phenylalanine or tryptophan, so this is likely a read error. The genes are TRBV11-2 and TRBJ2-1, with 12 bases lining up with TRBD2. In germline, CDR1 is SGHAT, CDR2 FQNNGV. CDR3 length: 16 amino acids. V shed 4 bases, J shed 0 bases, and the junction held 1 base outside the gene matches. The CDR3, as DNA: TGTGCCAGCAGCTGGACTAGCGGGATCTCCTACAATGAGCAGTTCGTC. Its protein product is CASSWTSGISYNEQFV.

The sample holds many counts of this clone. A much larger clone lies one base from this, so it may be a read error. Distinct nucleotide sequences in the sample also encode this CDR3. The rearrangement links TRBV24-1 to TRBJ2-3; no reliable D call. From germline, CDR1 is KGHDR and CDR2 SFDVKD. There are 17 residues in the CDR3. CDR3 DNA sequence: TGTGCCACCAGCGATTCGTTGGTGGGAAATGGCGCAGATACGCAGTATTTT. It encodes CATSDSLVGNGADTQYF.

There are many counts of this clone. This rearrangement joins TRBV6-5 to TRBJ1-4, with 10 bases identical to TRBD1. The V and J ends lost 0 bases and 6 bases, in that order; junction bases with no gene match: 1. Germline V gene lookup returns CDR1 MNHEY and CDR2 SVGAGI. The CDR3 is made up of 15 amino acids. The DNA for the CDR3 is TGTGCCAGCAGTTACTCGACAGGGGGCGATGAAAAACTGTTTTTT. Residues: CASSYSTGGDEKLFF.

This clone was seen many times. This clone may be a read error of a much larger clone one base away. This CDR3 is CASGGGTGDYGYTF. The CDR3 nucleotides are TGCGCCAGCGGCGGGGGGACAGGGGACTATGGCTACACCTTC. This chain joins TRBV5-1 and TRBJ1-2; 10 positions match TRBD1. V gave up 7 bases and J gave up 3 bases; unmatched junction bases: 6. Germline V gene data show CDR1 as SGHRS and CDR2 as YFSETQ. The length of the CDR3 is 14 residues.

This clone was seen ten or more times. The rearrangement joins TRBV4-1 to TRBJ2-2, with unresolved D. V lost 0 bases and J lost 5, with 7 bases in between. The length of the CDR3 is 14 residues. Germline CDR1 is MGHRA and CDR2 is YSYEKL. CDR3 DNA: TGCGCCAGCAGCCAAGAGAGGAGAACCGGGGAGCTGTTTTTT. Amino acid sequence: CASSQERRTGELFF.

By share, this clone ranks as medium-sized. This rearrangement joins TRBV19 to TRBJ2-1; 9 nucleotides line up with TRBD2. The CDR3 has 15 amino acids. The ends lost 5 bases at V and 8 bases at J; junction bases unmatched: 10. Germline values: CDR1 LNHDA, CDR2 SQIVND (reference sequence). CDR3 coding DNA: TGTGCCAGTAGTGAATTAGCGGGAGACATCGATGAGCAGTTCTTC. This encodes CASSELAGDIDEQFF.

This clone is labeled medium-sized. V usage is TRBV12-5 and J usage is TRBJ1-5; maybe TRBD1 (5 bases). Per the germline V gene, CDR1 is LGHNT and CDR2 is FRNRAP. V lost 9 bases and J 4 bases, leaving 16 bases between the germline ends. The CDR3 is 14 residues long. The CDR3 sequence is CASQGQARNQPQHF. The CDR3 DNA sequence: TGTGCTAGCCAGGGCCAGGCTCGTAATCAGCCCCAGCATTTT.

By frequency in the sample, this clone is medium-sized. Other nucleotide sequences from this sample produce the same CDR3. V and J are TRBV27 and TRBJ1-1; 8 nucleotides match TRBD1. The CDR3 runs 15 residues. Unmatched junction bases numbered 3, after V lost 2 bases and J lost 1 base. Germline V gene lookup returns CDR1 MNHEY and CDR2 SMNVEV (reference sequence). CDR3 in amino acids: CASSLPGQGNTEAFF. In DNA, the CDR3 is TGTGCCAGCAGTTTACCTGGACAGGGGAACACTGAAGCTTTCTTT.

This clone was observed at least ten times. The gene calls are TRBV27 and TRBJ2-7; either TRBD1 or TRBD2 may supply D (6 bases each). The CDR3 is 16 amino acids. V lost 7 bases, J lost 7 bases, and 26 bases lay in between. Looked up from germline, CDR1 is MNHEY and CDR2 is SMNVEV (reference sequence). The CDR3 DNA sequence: TGTGCCAGCATGAGAGGAGCGGGTTCAGGGGAAGGTGAGCAGTACTTC. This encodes CASMRGAGSGEGEQYF.

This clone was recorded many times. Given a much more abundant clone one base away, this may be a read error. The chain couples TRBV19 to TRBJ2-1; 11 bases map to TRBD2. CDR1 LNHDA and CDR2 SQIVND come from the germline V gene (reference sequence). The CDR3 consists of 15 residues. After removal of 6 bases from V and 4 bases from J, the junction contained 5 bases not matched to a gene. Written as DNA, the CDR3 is TGTGCCAGTAGACCGGGACTAGCGGCTTACAATGAGCAGTTCTTC. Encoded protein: CASRPGLAAYNEQFF.

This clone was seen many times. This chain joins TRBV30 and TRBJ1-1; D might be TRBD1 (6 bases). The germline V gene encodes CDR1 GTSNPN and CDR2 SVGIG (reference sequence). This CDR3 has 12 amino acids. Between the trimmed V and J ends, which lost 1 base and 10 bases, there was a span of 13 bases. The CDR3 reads CAWSANREGAFF. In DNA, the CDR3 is TGTGCCTGGAGTGCTAACAGGGAAGGAGCTTTCTTT.

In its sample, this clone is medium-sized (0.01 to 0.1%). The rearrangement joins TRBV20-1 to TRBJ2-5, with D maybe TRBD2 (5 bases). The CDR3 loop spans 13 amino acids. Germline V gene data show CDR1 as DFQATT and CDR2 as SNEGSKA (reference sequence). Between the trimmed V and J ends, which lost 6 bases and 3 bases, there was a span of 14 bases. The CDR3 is CSAEASGKETQYF. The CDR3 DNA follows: TGCAGTGCCGAAGCCAGCGGCAAAGAGACCCAGTACTTC.

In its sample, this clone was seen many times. Here the CDR3 reads CASSQGGESKNEQFF. The CDR3 region has the DNA TGTGCCAGTAGTCAGGGGGGGGAGAGTAAGAATGAGCAGTTCTTC. V gene TRBV19 combines with J gene TRBJ2-1, with D perhaps given as TRBD1 or TRBD2 (7 bases each). Germline V gene lookup returns CDR1 LNHDA and CDR2 SQIVND (reference sequence). This CDR3 is built from 15 residues. V was trimmed by 5 bases and J by 7 bases, leaving 18 bases between them.

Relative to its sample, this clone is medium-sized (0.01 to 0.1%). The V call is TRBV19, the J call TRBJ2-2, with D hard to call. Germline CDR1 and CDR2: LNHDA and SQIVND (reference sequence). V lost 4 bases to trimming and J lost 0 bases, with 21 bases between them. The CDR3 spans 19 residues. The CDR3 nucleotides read TGTGCCAGTAGTAGTCGGCGCTCATGGCGGAGACCGAACACCGGGGAGCTGTTTTTT. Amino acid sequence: CASSSRRSWRRPNTGELFF. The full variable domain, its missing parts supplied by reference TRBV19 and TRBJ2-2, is DGGITQSPKYLFRKEGQNVTLSCEQNLNHDAMYWYRQDPGQGLRLIYYSQIVNDFQKGDIAEGYSVSREKKESFPLTVTSAQKNPTAFYLCASSSRRSWRRPNTGELFFGEGSRLTVL.

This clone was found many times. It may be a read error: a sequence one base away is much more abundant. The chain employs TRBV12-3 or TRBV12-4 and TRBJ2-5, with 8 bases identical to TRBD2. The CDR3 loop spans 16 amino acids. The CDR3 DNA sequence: TGTGCCTGCAGTCCAACCGGGGGGGGTGGGCAAGAGACCCAGTACTTC. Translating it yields CACSPTGGGGQETQYF.

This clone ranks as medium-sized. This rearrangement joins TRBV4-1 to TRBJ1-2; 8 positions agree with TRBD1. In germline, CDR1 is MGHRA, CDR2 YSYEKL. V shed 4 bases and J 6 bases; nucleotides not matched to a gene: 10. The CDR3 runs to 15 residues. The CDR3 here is CASSRGGRQGHGYTF. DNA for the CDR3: TGCGCCAGCAGCCGCGGAGGGCGACAGGGGCATGGCTACACCTTC.

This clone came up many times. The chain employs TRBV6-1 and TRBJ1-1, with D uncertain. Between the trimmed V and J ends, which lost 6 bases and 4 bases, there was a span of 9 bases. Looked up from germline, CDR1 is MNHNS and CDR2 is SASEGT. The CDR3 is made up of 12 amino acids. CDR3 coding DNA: TGTGCCAGCAGCAGGACGTTCACTGAAGCTTTCTTT. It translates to CASSRTFTEAFF.

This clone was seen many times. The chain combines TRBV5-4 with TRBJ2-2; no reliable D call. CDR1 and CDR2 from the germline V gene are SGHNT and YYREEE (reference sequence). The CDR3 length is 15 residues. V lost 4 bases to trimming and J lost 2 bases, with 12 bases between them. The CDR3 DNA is TGTGCCAGCAGCCCCGGCCTAGGAAACACCGGGGAGCTGTTTTTT. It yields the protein CASSPGLGNTGELFF.

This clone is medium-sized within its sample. The DNA of the CDR3 is TGTGCCAGCAGGTATACCGGGACTAGCCTCTCCTACAATGAGCAGTTCTTC. Amino acids: CASRYTGTSLSYNEQFF. The chain carries TRBV12-3 or TRBV12-4 and TRBJ2-1; the match to TRBD2 covers 9 bases. The ends lost 6 bases at V and 0 bases at J; junction bases unmatched: 9. The CDR3 has 17 residues.

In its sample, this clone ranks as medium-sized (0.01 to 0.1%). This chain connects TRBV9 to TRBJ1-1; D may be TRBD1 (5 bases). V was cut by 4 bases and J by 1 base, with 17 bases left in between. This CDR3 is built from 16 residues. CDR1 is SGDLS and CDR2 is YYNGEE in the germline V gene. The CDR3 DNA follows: TGTGCCAGCAGCCCTCTTCCGGGGCCGGGGAACACTGAAGCTTTCTTT. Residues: CASSPLPGPGNTEAFF.

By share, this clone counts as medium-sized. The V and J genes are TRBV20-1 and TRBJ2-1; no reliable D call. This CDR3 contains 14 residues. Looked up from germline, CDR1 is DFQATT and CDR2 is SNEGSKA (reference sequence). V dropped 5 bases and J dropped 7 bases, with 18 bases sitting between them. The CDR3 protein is CSADRVVARNEQFF. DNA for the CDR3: TGCAGTGCTGACCGGGTAGTAGCAAGGAATGAGCAGTTCTTC.

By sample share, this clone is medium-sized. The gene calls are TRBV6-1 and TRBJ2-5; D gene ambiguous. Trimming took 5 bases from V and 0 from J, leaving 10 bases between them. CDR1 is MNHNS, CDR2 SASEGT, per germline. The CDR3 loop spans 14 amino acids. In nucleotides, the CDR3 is TGTGCCAGCAGTTTAAGCTTTCACCAAGAGACCCAGTACTTC. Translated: CASSLSFHQETQYF.

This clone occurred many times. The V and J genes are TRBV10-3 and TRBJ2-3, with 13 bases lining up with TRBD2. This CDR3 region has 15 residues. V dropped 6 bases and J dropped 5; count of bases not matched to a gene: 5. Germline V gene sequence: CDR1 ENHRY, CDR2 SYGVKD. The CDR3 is CAIRETSGRRDTQYF. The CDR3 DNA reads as TGTGCCATCAGAGAGACTAGCGGGAGGAGAGATACGCAGTATTTT.

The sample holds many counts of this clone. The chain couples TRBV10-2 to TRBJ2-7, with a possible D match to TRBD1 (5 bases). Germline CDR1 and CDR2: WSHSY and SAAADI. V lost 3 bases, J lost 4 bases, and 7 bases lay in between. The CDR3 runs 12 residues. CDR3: CASSDRGYEQYF. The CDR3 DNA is TGCGCCAGCAGTGATAGGGGTTACGAGCAGTACTTC.

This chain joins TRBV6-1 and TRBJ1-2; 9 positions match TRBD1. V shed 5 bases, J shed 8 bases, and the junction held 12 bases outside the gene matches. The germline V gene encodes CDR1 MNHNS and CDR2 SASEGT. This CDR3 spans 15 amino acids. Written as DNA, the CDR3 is TGTGCCAGCAGTCTCCCCCCGGGACAGGGAGGAGGCTACACCTTC. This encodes CASSLPPGQGGGYTF.

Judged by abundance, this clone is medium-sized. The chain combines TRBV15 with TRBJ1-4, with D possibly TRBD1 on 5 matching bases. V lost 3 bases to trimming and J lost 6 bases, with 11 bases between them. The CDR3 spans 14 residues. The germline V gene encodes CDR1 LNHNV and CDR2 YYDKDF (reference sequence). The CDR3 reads CATSRVRGDEKLFF. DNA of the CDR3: TGTGCCACCAGCAGGGTTCGAGGGGATGAAAAACTGTTTTTT. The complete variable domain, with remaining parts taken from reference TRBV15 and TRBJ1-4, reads DAMVIQNPRYQVTQFGKPVTLSCSQTLNHNVMYWYQQKSSQAPKLLFHYYDKDFNNEADTPDNFQSRRPNTSFCFLDIRSPGLGDTAMYLCATSRVRGDEKLFFGSGTQLSVL.

Here the CDR3 DNA reads TGCGCCAGCAGTGAGCGGCTAGCGGGAGCCGGGGAGACCCAGTACTTC. Translated: CASSERLAGAGETQYF. The genes are TRBV10-1 and TRBJ2-5; the match to TRBD2 covers 10 bases. V lost 2 bases, J lost 5 bases, and 8 bases stayed unmatched. The CDR3 extends over 16 amino acids. Germline lookup yields CDR1 WNHNN and CDR2 SYGVQD (reference sequence).

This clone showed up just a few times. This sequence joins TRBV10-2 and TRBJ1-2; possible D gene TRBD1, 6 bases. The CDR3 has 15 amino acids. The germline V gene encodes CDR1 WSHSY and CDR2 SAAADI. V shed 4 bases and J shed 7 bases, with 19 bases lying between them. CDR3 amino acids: CASSVQLQGCGGYTF. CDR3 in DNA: TGCGCCAGCAGTGTCCAACTACAGGGCTGCGGTGGCTACACCTTC.